Listed here is a single T cell receptor beta chain. The target antigen is unknown. Measured with immunoSEQ multiplex PCR; TCRdb has only the in-frame clones, and not every one. Of some 86,000 clones in the sample, 75% to 95% were seen once. The data were taken from a study of OX40 agonist ivuxolimab in advanced cancers. Study overall: Dose-escalation patients had hepatocellular carcinoma, melanoma, renal cell or head and neck cancer. Whole-study results and caveats: The CD4+ and CD8+ T cells in the blood had expanded clonally by week 6 at 0.1 to 3.0 mg/kg.

CDR3 size: 18 residues. Trimming removed 6 bases from V and 0 bases from J, with 25 bases in between. Looked up from germline, CDR1 is SGHDT and CDR2 is YYEEEE. This material consisted of CD4+ or CD8+ T cells sorted from blood, taken in a trial of the OX40 agonist ivuxolimab. This TCR derives from an adult with an advanced solid tumor such as melanoma, head and neck, liver or kidney cancer. The chain uses TRBV5-6 and TRBJ2-7; the D is unclear. DNA of the CDR3: TGTGCCAGCACCCAAGGACCCCTAGGCCCCGTAAGCTCCTACGAGCAGTACTTC. It codes for CASTQGPLGPVSSYEQYF.